The 24 T cell receptor beta chains in this list originate from one sample, sequenced in a study of identical twins. One entry per CDR3 protein results from TCRdb running MiXCR on the 5' RACE reads. The sample yields hundreds of thousands of distinct CDR3 sequences, 15% to 20% seen once. These data were also reused for a study on T cells expressing NK-cell markers.

The sequenced sample was PBMCs. These TCRs come from a woman aged 18-29 years in good health.

This sequence joins TRBV6-2 or TRBV6-3 and TRBJ2-2; tentatively, D is TRBD2 (6 bases). V was clipped by 10 bases and J by 5 bases, with 14 bases between them. Germline lookup yields CDR1 MNHEY and CDR2 SVGEGT. This CDR3 has 13 amino acids. The CDR3 reads CATDPSATGELFF. CDR3 nucleotide sequence: TGTGCCACGGATCCTAGCGCGACCGGGGAGCTGTTTTTT.

The table lists this clonotype with a few counts. The rearrangement links TRBV12-3 or TRBV12-4 to TRBJ1-2; D is possibly TRBD1 (6 bases). The germline V and J ends were trimmed by 3 bases and 0 bases, with 14 bases remaining between them. The CDR3 consists of 16 residues. The CDR3, as DNA: TGTGCCAGCAGTTTCAGGGGAGGAGTCGCTAACTATGGCTACACCTTC. Translated, it gives CASSFRGGVANYGYTF.

The rearrangement links TRBV9 to TRBJ2-2; 10 bases map to TRBD2. The V segment lost 7 bases and the J segment 2 bases; nucleotides outside the gene matches: 8. Germline CDR1 and CDR2: SGDLS and YYNGEE. The CDR3 runs to 16 residues. CDR3 DNA: TGTGCCAGCGGCGGGGGACTAGCGCCCAACACCGGGGAGCTGTTTTTT. Amino acid sequence: CASGGGLAPNTGELFF.

This sequence joins TRBV9 and TRBJ2-7; D is undetermined. The CDR3 contains 15 residues. The ends were cut back, 4 bases at V and 3 bases at J, with 17 bases in the middle. From germline, CDR1 is SGDLS and CDR2 YYNGEE. The CDR3 DNA sequence: TGTGCCAGCAGCCGAACGGACCTTCCAGACTACGAGCAGTACTTC. Protein product: CASSRTDLPDYEQYF.

The chain carries TRBV6-2 or TRBV6-3 and TRBJ1-1; weak D call: TRBD1 (5 bases). Germline V gene data show CDR1 as MNHEY and CDR2 as SVGEGT. The CDR3 is made up of 14 amino acids. Trimming removed 6 bases from V and 11 bases from J, with 22 bases in between. Written as DNA, the CDR3 is TGTGCCAGCAGCCAACGTCAGCAGGGAGGGAGGGCTTTCTTT. This sequence encodes CASSQRQQGGRAFF.

The chain joins TRBV29-1 to TRBJ2-5, with D maybe TRBD2 (6 bases). V was pared by 7 bases and J by 5 bases, with 11 bases between. The CDR3 spans 11 residues. In germline, CDR1 is SQVTM, CDR2 ANQGSEA. CDR3 in DNA: TGCAGCGCCGGGGGTTGGGAGACCCAGTACTTC. Its translation is CSAGGWETQYF.

The J gene is TRBJ1-2, the V gene TRBV29-1; D gene uncertain. Germline CDR1 SQVTM, CDR2 ANQGSEA. This CDR3 has 11 residues. V lost 4 bases, J lost 7 bases, and 10 bases lay in between. CDR3 DNA sequence: TGCAGCGTTGTCGAGGGCCCTGGCTACACCTTC. The encoded protein is CSVVEGPGYTF. Full variable domain (outside the CDR3, taken from reference TRBV29-1 and TRBJ1-2): SAVISQKPSRDICQRGTSLTIQCQVDSQVTMMFWYRQQPGQSLTLIATANQGSEATYESGFVIDKFPISRPNLTFSTLTVSNMSPEDSSIYLCSVVEGPGYTFGSGTRLTVV.

This clonotype was picked up many times. As DNA, the CDR3 is TGTGCCAGCAGTGAAGTGGGGCACATGACGTCCCTGAATGAGCAGTTCTTC. Translation gives CASSEVGHMTSLNEQFF. This chain connects TRBV2 to TRBJ2-1; possibly TRBD1 for D (5 bases). The CDR3 runs to 17 residues. The V and J ends lost 1 base and 7 bases respectively, with 20 bases between them. Germline CDR1 reads SNHLY; CDR2 reads FYNNEI.

This clonotype showed up just a few times. This chain uses TRBV15 with TRBJ2-7; 8 bases are a match to TRBD2. CDR1 is LNHNV, CDR2 YYDKDF, per germline (reference sequence). The CDR3 contains 16 residues. After removal of 0 bases from V and 3 bases from J, the junction contained 7 bases not matched to a gene. The CDR3 reads CATSRDRTSFGYEQYF. CDR3 nucleotides: TGTGCCACCAGCAGAGATAGGACTAGCTTCGGCTACGAGCAGTACTTC.

This clonotype was observed many times. The rearrangement uses TRBV20-1 and TRBJ2-1, with D unresolved. V was shortened by 2 bases and J by 10 bases, with 12 bases between the two germline ends. Germline V gives CDR1 DFQATT, CDR2 SNEGSKA (reference sequence). The CDR3 contains 12 residues. CDR3 sequence (DNA): TGCAGTGCTAGACTAGAGCGATGGGAGCAGTTCTTC. It is translated as CSARLERWEQFF.

Only a few counts were recorded for this clonotype. V usage is TRBV7-2 and J usage is TRBJ2-7, with D tentatively TRBD1 (6 bases). In germline, CDR1 is SGHTA, CDR2 FQGNSA. V was shortened by 4 bases and J by 4 bases, with 11 bases between the two germline ends. This CDR3 spans 13 amino acids. CDR3 in DNA: TGTGCCAGCAGCTACGTACAGGGTTACGAGCAGTACTTC. Translated, it gives CASSYVQGYEQYF. Full variable domain (outside the CDR3, taken from reference TRBV7-2 and TRBJ2-7): GAGVSQSPSNKVTEKGKDVELRCDPISGHTALYWYRQSLGQGLEFLIYFQGNSAPDKSGLPSDRFSAERTGGSVSTLTIQRTQQEDSAVYLCASSYVQGYEQYFGPGTRLTVT.

This chain connects TRBV20-1 to TRBJ2-3, with 7 bases aligning to TRBD1. With V trimmed by 0 bases and J by 4 bases, 7 bases remained unmatched. The CDR3 is made up of 15 amino acids. Germline CDR1 and CDR2: DFQATT and SNEGSKA (reference sequence). The CDR3 nucleotides read TGCAGTGCTAGAGAGCCGACAGGGATGGCAGATACGCAGTATTTT. Translation: CSAREPTGMADTQYF.

This clonotype was counted a few times. V gene TRBV20-1 combines with J gene TRBJ2-3; weak D call: TRBD2 (6 bases). This CDR3 region has 12 residues. Between the trimmed V and J ends, which lost 1 base and 6 bases, there was a span of 8 bases. Germline values: CDR1 DFQATT, CDR2 SNEGSKA (reference sequence). DNA of the CDR3: TGCAGTGCTAGAGCGGCGGGGGATACGCAGTATTTT. Its protein product is CSARAAGDTQYF.

This clonotype was counted between two and nine times. This sequence joins TRBV4-1 and TRBJ2-5, with 10 nucleotides matching TRBD2. Per the germline V gene, CDR1 is MGHRA and CDR2 is YSYEKL. The CDR3 is 17 amino acids. V shed 1 base and J 4 bases; nucleotides not matched to a gene: 9. The CDR3 region is CASSQGGLAGAGETQYF. The CDR3 DNA reads TGCGCCAGCAGCCAAGGGGGGCTAGCGGGGGCCGGAGAGACCCAGTACTTC.

This chain links TRBV24-1 with TRBJ2-5; D may be TRBD2 (6 bases). CDR1 KGHDR and CDR2 SFDVKD come from the germline V gene. V lost 3 bases and J 4 bases, leaving 11 bases between the germline ends. This CDR3 spans 14 amino acids. The CDR3 loop is CATSDVGGGETQYF. CDR3 sequence (DNA): TGTGCCACCAGTGATGTGGGAGGAGGAGAGACCCAGTACTTC.

The chain couples TRBV6-2 or TRBV6-3 to TRBJ2-1; perhaps TRBD2 as D (5 bases). V was cut by 0 bases and J by 10 bases, with 13 bases left in between. The CDR3 extends over 14 amino acids. CDR1 MNHEY and CDR2 SVGEGT come from the germline V gene. CDR3 residues: CASSYSRGWSEQFF. CDR3 sequence (DNA): TGTGCCAGCAGTTACTCCCGGGGTTGGTCCGAGCAGTTCTTC.

DNA of the CDR3: TGTGCCAGCAGTCCCCTCCGGGACCTGAACACTGAAGCTTTCTTT. Protein: CASSPLRDLNTEAFF. The chain uses TRBV25-1 and TRBJ1-1; maybe TRBD1 (5 bases). Germline V CDR1 and CDR2: MGHDK, SYGVNS. The CDR3 runs 15 residues. Between the trimmed V and J ends, which lost 5 bases and 0 bases, there was a span of 13 bases.

The chain links TRBV29-1 to TRBJ2-5; D is uncertain. The germline V gene encodes CDR1 SQVTM and CDR2 ANQGSEA. V was cut by 4 bases and J by 2 bases, with 11 bases left in between. The CDR3 runs to 13 residues. The CDR3 is CSVVRWSQETQYF. CDR3 in DNA: TGCAGCGTTGTGAGATGGAGTCAAGAGACCCAGTACTTC.

About this clonotype: Mismatch with germline at one junction end may stem from a read error. The chain links TRBV20-1 to TRBJ2-3, with 7 bases fitting TRBD2. Germline CDR1 is DFQATT and CDR2 is SNEGSKA (reference sequence). This CDR3 comprises 14 residues. CDR3 DNA: TGCAGTGCAGCCCGGGACTACTTCACAGATACGCGGTATTTT. Amino acids: CSAARDYFTDTRYF.

This chain joins TRBV29-1 and TRBJ1-2, with TRBD1 matching 8 bases. The germline V gene encodes CDR1 SQVTM and CDR2 ANQGSEA. J gave up 8 bases and V 6 bases, and 8 bases lay outside the gene matches. CDR3 length equals 12 residues. CDR3 region: CSVGQGSRGYTF. CDR3 DNA sequence: TGCAGCGTCGGACAGGGCTCTAGGGGCTACACCTTC.

The J gene is TRBJ2-2, the V gene TRBV7-6, with D perhaps assigned TRBD1 or TRBD2 (5 bases each). Trimming removed 5 bases at V and 3 bases at J, with 7 bases between. The germline gives CDR1 SGHVS, CDR2 FNYEAQ. The CDR3 consists of 13 residues. The chain's CDR3 is CASSGGYTGELFF. Written as DNA, the CDR3 is TGTGCCAGCAGCGGGGGTTACACCGGGGAGCTGTTTTTT. Together with reference TRBV7-6 and TRBJ2-2, the CDR3 gives the full variable domain: GAGVSQSPRYKVTKRGQDVALRCDPISGHVSLYWYRQALGQGPEFLTYFNYEAQQDKSGLPNDRFSAERPEGSISTLTIQRTEQRDSAMYRCASSGGYTGELFFGEGSRLTVL.

This chain uses TRBV9 with TRBJ2-2, with TRBD1 as a possible D gene (6 bases). CDR1 and CDR2 (germline): SGDLS, YYNGEE. The CDR3 has 16 amino acids. Trimming shortened V by 0 bases and J by 3 bases, and 12 bases separated the two germline ends. CDR3 bases: TGTGCCAGCAGCGTAGAGGCAGGGGCCTACACCGGGGAGCTGTTTTTT. This gives the protein CASSVEAGAYTGELFF.

The CDR3 region has the DNA TGTGCCAGCAGCTCGTCAACATTTTTCGGCGGGCCGAGCACAGATACGCAGTATTTT. This encodes CASSSSTFFGGPSTDTQYF. The V and J genes are TRBV12-3 or TRBV12-4 and TRBJ2-3; D perhaps matches TRBD2 (5 bases). The V and J ends lost 6 bases and 0 bases respectively, with 25 bases between them. The length of the CDR3 is 19 residues.

This clonotype was observed a few times. V and J are TRBV15 and TRBJ2-2; D perhaps matches TRBD1 (6 bases). This CDR3 spans 16 amino acids. In germline, CDR1 is LNHNV, CDR2 YYDKDF (reference sequence). Trimming stripped 0 bases from V and 1 base from J, with 9 bases between. This chain's CDR3 is CATSREGQKNTGELFF. CDR3 sequence (DNA): TGTGCCACCAGCAGAGAAGGACAGAAGAACACCGGGGAGCTGTTTTTT.